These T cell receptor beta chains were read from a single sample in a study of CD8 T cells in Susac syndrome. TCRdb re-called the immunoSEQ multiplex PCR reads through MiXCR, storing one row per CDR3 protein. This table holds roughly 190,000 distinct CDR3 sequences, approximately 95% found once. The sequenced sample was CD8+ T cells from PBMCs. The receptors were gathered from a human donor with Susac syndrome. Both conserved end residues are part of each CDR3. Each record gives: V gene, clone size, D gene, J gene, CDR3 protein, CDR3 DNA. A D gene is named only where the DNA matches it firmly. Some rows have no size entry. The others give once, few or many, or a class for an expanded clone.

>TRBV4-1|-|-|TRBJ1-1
CASSQVAPTEAFF
TGCGCCAGCAGCCAAGTTGCCCCCACTGAAGCTTTCTTT
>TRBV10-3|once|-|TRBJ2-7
CAISDHSIATYEQYF
TGTGCCATCAGTGATCACTCAATAGCGACCTACGAGCAGTACTTC
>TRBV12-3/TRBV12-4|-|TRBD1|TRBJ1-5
CASSPAAQGGVQPQHF
TGTGCCAGCAGTCCCGCGGCACAGGGGGGGGTCCAGCCCCAGCATTTT
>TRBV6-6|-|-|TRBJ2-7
CASSHRTGSSYEQYF
TGTGCCAGCAGTCACCGCACAGGCAGCTCCTACGAGCAGTACTTC
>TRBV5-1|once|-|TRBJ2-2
CASSQTSIAGELFF
TGCGCCAGCAGCCAGACTAGTATCGCCGGGGAGCTGTTTTTT
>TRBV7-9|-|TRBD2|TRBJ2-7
CASSPGTSYEQYF
TGTGCCAGCAGTCCCGGGACTAGTTACGAGCAGTACTTC
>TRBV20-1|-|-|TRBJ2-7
CSARGGRALNEQYF
TGCAGTGCTAGAGGGGGCAGGGCCCTCAACGAGCAGTACTTC
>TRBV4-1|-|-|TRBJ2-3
CASSQGPSTDTQYF
TGCGCCAGCAGCCAAGGTCCAAGCACAGATACGCAGTATTTT
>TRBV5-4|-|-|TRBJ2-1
CASSLAGLAGSMHEQFF
TGTGCCAGCAGCTTGGCCGGGCTAGCTGGGTCGATGCATGAGCAGTTCTTC
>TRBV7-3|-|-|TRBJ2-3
CASSPSAPTDTQYF
TGTGCCAGCAGCCCTAGCGCCCCCACAGATACGCAGTATTTT
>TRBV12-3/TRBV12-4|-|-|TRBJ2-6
CASSPRWSGANVLTF
TGTGCCAGCAGTCCACGTTGGTCTGGGGCCAACGTCCTGACTTTC